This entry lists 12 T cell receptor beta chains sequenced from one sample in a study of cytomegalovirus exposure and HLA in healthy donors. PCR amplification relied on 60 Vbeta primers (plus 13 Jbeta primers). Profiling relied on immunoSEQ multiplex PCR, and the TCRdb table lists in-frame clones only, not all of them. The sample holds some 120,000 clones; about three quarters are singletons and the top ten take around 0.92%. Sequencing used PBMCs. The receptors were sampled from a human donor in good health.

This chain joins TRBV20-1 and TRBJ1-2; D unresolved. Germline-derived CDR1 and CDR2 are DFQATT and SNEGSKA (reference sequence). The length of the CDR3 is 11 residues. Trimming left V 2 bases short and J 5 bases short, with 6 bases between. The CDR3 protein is CSARPTYGYTF. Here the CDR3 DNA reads TGCAGTGCTAGACCCACATATGGCTACACCTTC.

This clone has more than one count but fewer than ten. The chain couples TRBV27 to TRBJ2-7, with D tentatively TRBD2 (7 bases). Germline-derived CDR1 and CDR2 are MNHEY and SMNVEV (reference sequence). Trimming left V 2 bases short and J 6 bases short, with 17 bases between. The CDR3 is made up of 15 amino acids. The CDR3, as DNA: TGTGCCAGCAGTTTAGCCCTCGGGGGGCGCGGCGAGCAGTACTTC. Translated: CASSLALGGRGEQYF.

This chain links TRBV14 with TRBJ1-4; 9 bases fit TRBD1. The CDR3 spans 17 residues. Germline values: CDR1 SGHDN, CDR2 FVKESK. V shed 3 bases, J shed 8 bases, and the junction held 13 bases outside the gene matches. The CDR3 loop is CASSQSGYRDRDEKLFF. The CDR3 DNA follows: TGTGCCAGCAGCCAGTCAGGATACCGGGACAGGGACGAAAAACTGTTTTTT.

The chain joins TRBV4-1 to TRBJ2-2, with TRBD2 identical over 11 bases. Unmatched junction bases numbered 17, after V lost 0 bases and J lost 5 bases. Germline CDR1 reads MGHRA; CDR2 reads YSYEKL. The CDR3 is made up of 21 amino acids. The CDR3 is CASSQDGGAGTSGPGTGELFF. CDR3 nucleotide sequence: TGCGCCAGCAGCCAAGATGGGGGGGCCGGGACTAGCGGACCGGGAACCGGGGAGCTGTTTTTT.

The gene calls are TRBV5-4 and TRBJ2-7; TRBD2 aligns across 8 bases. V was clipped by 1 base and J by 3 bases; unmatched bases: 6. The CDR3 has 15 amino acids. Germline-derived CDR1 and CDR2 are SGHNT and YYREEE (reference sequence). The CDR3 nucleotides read TGTGCCAGCAGCTTGCAAGGGACTAGTTTCTACGAGCAGTACTTC. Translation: CASSLQGTSFYEQYF.

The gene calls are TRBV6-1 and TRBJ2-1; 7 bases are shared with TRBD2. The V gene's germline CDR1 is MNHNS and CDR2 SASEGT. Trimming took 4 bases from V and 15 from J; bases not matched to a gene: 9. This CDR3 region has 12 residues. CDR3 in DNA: TGTGCCAGCAGTGGCCAGACGAGCGGGACGTTCTTC. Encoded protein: CASSGQTSGTFF.

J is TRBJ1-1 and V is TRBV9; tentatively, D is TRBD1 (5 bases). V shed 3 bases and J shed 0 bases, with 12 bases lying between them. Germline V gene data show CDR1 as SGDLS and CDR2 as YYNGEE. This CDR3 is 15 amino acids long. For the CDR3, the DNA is TGTGCCAGCAGCGCCCACCTGACAGTGAACACTGAAGCTTTCTTT. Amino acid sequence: CASSAHLTVNTEAFF.

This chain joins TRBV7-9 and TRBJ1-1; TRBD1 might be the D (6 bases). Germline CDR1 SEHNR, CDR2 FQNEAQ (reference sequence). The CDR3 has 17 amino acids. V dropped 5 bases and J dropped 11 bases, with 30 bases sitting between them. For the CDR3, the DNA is TGTGCCAGCAGCCCGTTAAAGGGGGACGGGTTCGGGATGGGGGCTTTCTTT. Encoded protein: CASSPLKGDGFGMGAFF.

As DNA, the CDR3 is TGTGCCAGCAGGAAAATGGACAGTCCGAACACCGGGGAGCTGTTTTTT. Amino acids: CASRKMDSPNTGELFF. The rearrangement links TRBV28 to TRBJ2-2; possible D gene TRBD1, 6 bases. Per germline, CDR1 MDHEN and CDR2 SYDVKM. The CDR3 loop spans 16 amino acids. Trimming removed 6 bases from V and 0 bases from J, with 14 bases in between.

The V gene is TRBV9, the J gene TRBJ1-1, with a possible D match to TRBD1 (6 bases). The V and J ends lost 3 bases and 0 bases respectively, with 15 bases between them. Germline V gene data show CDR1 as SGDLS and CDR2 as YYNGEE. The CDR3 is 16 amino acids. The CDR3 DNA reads TGTGCCAGCAGCGGGGGGGGCGAGTCGATGAACACTGAAGCTTTCTTT. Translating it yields CASSGGGESMNTEAFF.

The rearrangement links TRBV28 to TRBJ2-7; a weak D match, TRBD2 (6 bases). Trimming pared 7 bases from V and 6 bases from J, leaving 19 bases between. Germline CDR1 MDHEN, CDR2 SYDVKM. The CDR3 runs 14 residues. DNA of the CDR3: TGTGCCAGCACCTTAGCGGACAAATTAGGCGAGCAGTACTTC. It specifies CASTLADKLGEQYF.

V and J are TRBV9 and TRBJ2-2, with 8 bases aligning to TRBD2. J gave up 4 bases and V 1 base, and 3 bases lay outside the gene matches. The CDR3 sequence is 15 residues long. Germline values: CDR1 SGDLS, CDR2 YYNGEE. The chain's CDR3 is CASSVTLAGTGELFF. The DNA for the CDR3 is TGTGCCAGCAGCGTAACCCTAGCGGGCACCGGGGAGCTGTTTTTT.